The TCR beta chain described here comes from a study of T cells in lung cancer brain metastases. Study context: Median interval between primary and brain metastasis samples was roughly 350 days.

In germline, CDR1 is SGHVS, CDR2 FQNEAQ. This CDR3 region has 15 residues. V lost 5 bases to trimming and J lost 1 base, with 11 bases between them. The table came from immunoSEQ multiplex PCR; TCRdb's copy has only in-frame clones and leaves some out. The sample has several thousand clones, approximately 87% seen once. Material: tumor tissue from the primary lung tumor. The sequence derives from a man in his sixties with non-small cell lung cancer. This chain uses TRBV7-8 with TRBJ2-2, with a tentative D call TRBD1 (5 bases). The CDR3 here is CASSRLGQNTGELFF. The CDR3 coding sequence is TGTGCCAGCAGCCGTCTGGGGCAGAACACCGGGGAGCTGTTTTTT. The variable domain in full, completed from reference TRBV7-8 and TRBJ2-2, reads GAGVSQSPRYKVAKRGQDVALRCDPISGHVSLFWYQQALGQGPEFLTYFQNEAQLDKSGLPSDRFFAERPEGSVSTLKIQRTQQEDSAVYLCASSRLGQNTGELFFGEGSRLTVL.